This TCR beta chain was sequenced for a study of blood T cell repertoires in COVID-19. Study-level background: From the United States, Italy and Spain came samples of acute and convalescent COVID-19.

Germline CDR1 reads GTSNPN; CDR2 reads SVGIG (reference sequence). This CDR3 contains 16 residues. V lost 3 bases to trimming and J lost 3 bases, with 20 bases between them. TCRdb's copy holds only in-frame clones and misses some; the assay was immunoSEQ multiplex PCR. The sample contains about 59,000 clones, roughly 85% of which appear only once. This chain connects TRBV30 to TRBJ1-1, with D perhaps matching TRBD1 (6 bases). Input material: peripheral blood. This clonotype originated in a man aged 55 to 70 with acute or convalescent COVID-19. For the CDR3, the DNA is TGTGCCTGGAGGGATTTGGGGGGGGCCGGGGACACTGAAGCTTTCTTT. Translated: CAWRDLGGAGDTEAFF.